This TCR beta chain stems from a study of PD-L1 blockade in urothelial cancer (dated by TCRdb to about 2017). Regarding the complete study: All patients started therapy around 2014 and received atezolizumab 1,200 mg intravenously every 3 weeks. Pretreatment blood TCR-seq was available for 30 or so patients, at least one posttreatment blood collection was obtained for 24 patients, and tumor TCR-seq was available for 24 patients. An ECOG performance status of 0 or 1 was recorded for the patients, and 0 to 3 prior chemotherapy regimens had been received by the patients. Blood samples were analyzed 3 weeks after the start of treatment (second dose) and 6 weeks after the start of treatment. Blood samples yielded a median of around 150,000 T cells and more than 75,000 unique TCRs, with median clonality 0.080. In the same patients who had TCR sequencing, pretreatment tumors also underwent whole exome sequencing and RNA sequencing. Pretreatment tumor samples and matched peripheral blood, collected serially before and after atezolizumab treatment, underwent TCR sequencing. The study, an exploratory multi-omic analysis, examined somatic, immune and clinical correlates of response to PD-L1 blockade with atezolizumab in urothelial cancer. Durable clinical benefit was defined as a progression-free survival longer than 6 months, and TCR features were additionally tested against progression-free survival and overall survival. Durable clinical benefit was achieved by nine patients but not by the remaining 20. About 90% of the 29 patients were identified as males with urothelial cancer of bladder origin, and a prior smoking history was reported by 18 of 29 patients. Overall results and qualifications from the work: Among patients with durable benefit, tumor-associated TCR clones showed greater expansion in peripheral blood 3 weeks after treatment started (n of about 21, p = 0.022). Because of the small sample size (n ≈ 31) and the many exploratory analyses performed, the results are intended to be regarded as hypothesis-generating. Improved progression-free and overall survival was found to be associated with pretreatment peripheral blood TCR clonality below the median.

Points on this clone: What antigen it recognizes has not been identified. Base qualities are not recorded, but no much larger clone differs from it by a single base.

The sample's time point label, in plain terms: pretreatment peripheral blood. A total of some 30 patients with locally advanced or metastatic urothelial carcinoma, treated at Memorial Sloan Kettering on a trial protocol, made up the cohort. Peripheral blood mononuclear cells were collected pretreatment and during treatment, with between 1 and 8 total time points obtained per patient. The Qiagen DNeasy Blood extraction kit was used to purify genomic DNA from total PBMCs and from tumor samples. PBMCs were collected pretreatment and during treatment and were isolated and stored as previously described. Each PCR received spiked-in synthetic TCR analog templates so that absolute template abundance could be estimated from read counts. The immunoSEQ assay used bias-controlled V and J gene primers to amplify TCRbeta CDR3 regions from genomic DNA. Sequencing of rearranged TCRbeta segments was done at approximately 20X coverage. On the authors' methods: Clustering was used to correct sequencing errors, and CDR3s were annotated against IMGT so that V, D and J genes could be assigned. Out-of-frame and stop-codon sequences were excluded, and only productive TCRbeta rearrangements were used in downstream analyses. Clonality was calculated as one minus the Shannon entropy normalized by the log of the number of unique productive sequences. Fisher's exact test with Benjamini-Hochberg correction, at a threshold of adjusted p below 0.01, was used to find clones that differed between time points or between blood and tumor. TCRdb's version of the immuneACCESS table is confined to in-frame rearrangements and falls short of the full clone set. An unresolved V gene accounts for under half of the shortfall where checked; the remainder is of unknown origin. That table supplies the V and J calls and clone size; D and trimming were determined from the DNA. Across this sample there are fewer than 100,000 clones, with 70% to 90% seen only once. The leading ten clones occupy roughly 7.3% of the sample.

The CDR3 has 18 amino acids, counting the end cysteine and phenylalanine. Only CDR3 DNA remains: 54 bases, in frame from the first base. Trimming accounts for 1 base at V and 3 bases at J, while the number of junction bases matched to no gene is 14. CDR1 is given as SGDLS and CDR2 as YYNGEE, both from the germline V gene. This specimen was PBMCs, taken around atezolizumab (anti-PD-L1) treatment. The V and J genes are TRBV9 and TRBJ2-3, with 7 central nucleotides matching TRBD2. The receptor's source is a man aged 35-49 years with urothelial cancer. The CDR3 region reads CASSVLVGRNVGTDTQYF. The nucleotide sequence is given as TGTGCCAGCAGCGTACTCGTCGGGAGGAATGTGGGTACAGATACGCAGTATTTT.